What follows describes a single T cell receptor (beta chain). Its antigen is currently unknown. This entry belongs to a study of cytomegalovirus exposure and HLA in healthy donors. Broader study findings: In a later analysis, around 18,000 TCR beta sequences were associated with HLA alleles at 0.05 false discovery rate. What a later analysis reportedly showed was that an Asian-associated ancestry cluster had fewer N-insertions than the roughly 700-donor mean.

Germline V gene data show CDR1 as SGHTA and CDR2 as FQGTGA. V lost 5 bases and J 6 bases, leaving 19 bases between the germline ends. There are 15 residues in the CDR3. Researchers ran the PCR with 60 Vbeta and 13 Jbeta primers. Libraries were prepared by immunoSEQ multiplex PCR; TCRdb keeps only in-frame clonotypes and omits some of them. Of 60,000 to 70,000 clones in the sample, approximately 60% were seen once. Sequenced: PBMCs. This sequence originates from a woman in her fifties or sixties in good health and CMV-seronegative. The gene calls are TRBV7-3 and TRBJ1-1, with D possibly being TRBD1 (6 bases). The CDR3 region is CASSLSPEGGAEAFF. Here the CDR3 DNA reads TGTGCCAGCAGCCTCTCCCCGGAGGGGGGGGCTGAAGCTTTCTTT.